This T cell receptor beta chain is from a study of T cells in Graves' hyperthyroidism and ophthalmopathy. Study-wide results and limits: Ophthalmopathy prediction by the model preceded onset by a median about 6.5 months.

This clonotype was seen ten or more times. Its matching antigen is unknown. Researchers amplified the TCR beta CDR3 regions from RNA transcripts. First-round RT-PCR targeting the TCR CDR3 was performed with the HTBI primer set. One entry per CDR3 protein, called by TCRdb with MiXCR from the multiplex PCR reads. The sample holds 700,000 or so distinct CDR3 sequences; about 17% are singletons and the top ten take under 10%. No ophthalmopathy progression within 18 months constituted stable Graves' hyperthyroidism. Trimming removed 5 bases from V and 5 bases from J, with 15 bases in between. The CDR3 has 14 residues. The germline V gene encodes CDR1 SEHNR and CDR2 FQNEAQ (reference sequence).

The sequenced sample was blood. The sequence was obtained from a man aged 18 to 35 with Graves' hyperthyroidism. This chain links TRBV7-9 with TRBJ1-1; no definite D call. The CDR3 protein is CASSPSPIGTEAFF. As DNA, the CDR3 is TGTGCCAGCAGCCCCAGTCCGATAGGTACTGAAGCTTTCTTT. Filled out from reference TRBV7-9 and TRBJ1-1, the complete variable domain reads DTGVSQNPRHKITKRGQNVTFRCDPISEHNRLYWYRQTLGQGPEFLTYFQNEAQLEKSRLLSDRFSAERPKGSFSTLEIQRTEQGDSAMYLCASSPSPIGTEAFFGQGTRLTVV.